A single sample gave rise to the 13 T cell receptor beta chains below, sequenced in a study of OX40 agonist ivuxolimab in advanced cancers. Only in-frame clones appear in the TCRdb table, and some are missing; sequencing was by immunoSEQ multiplex PCR. The sample lists 65,000 to 85,000 clones; about nine tenths were seen once. This specimen consisted of CD4+ or CD8+ T cells sorted from blood, obtained in a trial of the OX40 agonist ivuxolimab. All receptors derive from an adult with an advanced solid tumor such as melanoma, head and neck, liver or kidney cancer.

The chain uses TRBV27 and TRBJ1-4, with D perhaps matching TRBD1 (5 bases). The CDR3 length is 15 residues. V lost 6 bases and J lost 4, with 15 bases in between. Germline loops: CDR1 MNHEY, CDR2 SMNVEV (reference sequence). For the CDR3, the DNA is TGTGCCAGCAGACCCGGCCAGGGCTATAATGAAAAACTGTTTTTT. Its protein is CASRPGQGYNEKLFF.

V usage is TRBV2 and J usage is TRBJ2-5; D remains ambiguous. There are 13 residues in the CDR3. V shed 5 bases and J shed 2 bases, with 9 bases lying between them. Germline loops: CDR1 SNHLY, CDR2 FYNNEI. The CDR3 DNA reads TGTGCCAGCAGTTTGGACCTACAAGAGACCCAGTACTTC. Protein product: CASSLDLQETQYF.

The V and J genes are TRBV2 and TRBJ2-7; 7 bases are shared with TRBD1. CDR1 and CDR2 (germline): SNHLY, FYNNEI. The CDR3 consists of 14 residues. V trimming: 6 bases; J trimming: 3 bases; junction bases outside the gene matches: 8. DNA for the CDR3: TGTGCCAGCAGCCCTTATGGGACAGACTACGAGCAGTACTTC. Translating it yields CASSPYGTDYEQYF.

The chain links TRBV15 to TRBJ2-7, with a tentative D call TRBD2 (6 bases). The CDR3 spans 10 residues. The V gene's germline CDR1 is LNHNV and CDR2 YYDKDF (reference sequence). In DNA form, the CDR3 reads TGTTCTAGGGGAGGCTACGAGCAGTACTTC. Translation: CSRGGYEQYF.

The chain couples TRBV6-6 to TRBJ2-2; the D gene is possibly TRBD1 (6 bases). The V end was cut by 0 bases, the J end by 6 bases, with 11 bases between. CDR1 and CDR2 from the germline V gene are MNHNY and SVGAGI (reference sequence). The CDR3 has 15 residues. CDR3 protein: CASSYSSGGPGELFF. CDR3 coding DNA: TGTGCCAGCAGTTACTCGAGTGGGGGCCCCGGGGAGCTGTTTTTT.

This clone was recorded many times. This chain uses TRBV30 with TRBJ1-4; tentatively, D is TRBD1 (6 bases). CDR1 GTSNPN and CDR2 SVGIG come from the germline V gene (reference sequence). V lost 5 bases, J lost 0 bases, and 10 bases lay in between. The CDR3 length is 14 residues. The CDR3 bases are TGTGCCTGGGACAGGAAAGCAACTAATGAAAAACTGTTTTTT. It codes for CAWDRKATNEKLFF. The whole variable domain, filled in from reference TRBV30 and TRBJ1-4, reads SQTIHQWPATLVQPVGSPLSLECTVEGTSNPNLYWYRQAAGRGLQLLFYSVGIGQISSEVPQNLSASRPQDRQFILSSKKLLLSDSGFYLCAWDRKATNEKLFFGSGTQLSVL.

V gene TRBV11-1 combines with J gene TRBJ2-3, with 9 bases aligning to TRBD1. The V segment lost 4 bases and the J segment 5 bases; nucleotides outside the gene matches: 7. Germline-derived CDR1 and CDR2 are SGHAT and FQDESV (reference sequence). This CDR3 has 15 residues. DNA of the CDR3: TGTGCCAGCAGCTATTGGACAGGGGATGGAGATACGCAGTATTTT. As protein: CASSYWTGDGDTQYF.

This sequence joins TRBV18 and TRBJ2-5; TRBD2 matches 10 bases. The germline gives CDR1 KGHSH, CDR2 LQKENI. The CDR3 is made up of 16 amino acids. Trimming removed 3 bases from V and 4 bases from J; junction bases left unmatched: 8. In DNA form, the CDR3 reads TGTGCCAGCTCACCTTTTAGTAGCGGGAGGTCAGAGACCCAGTACTTC. This translates into CASSPFSSGRSETQYF.

V is TRBV7-2 and J is TRBJ1-6; no definite D call. This CDR3 region has 14 residues. With 5 bases removed from V and 6 bases from J, the gap between germline ends came to 11 bases. Germline CDR1 SGHTA, CDR2 FQGNSA. The CDR3 region has the DNA TGTGCCAGCAGCACCGGGATCTCTAATTCACCCCTCCACTTT. As protein: CASSTGISNSPLHF.

The rearrangement links TRBV25-1 to TRBJ1-5, with D possibly TRBD1 on 5 matching bases. Germline V lookup: CDR1 MGHDK, CDR2 SYGVNS. V was trimmed by 5 bases and J by 5 bases, leaving 10 bases between them. The CDR3 consists of 13 residues. The CDR3 here is CASSRGDYQPQHF. The CDR3 DNA is TGTGCCAGCAGTCGAGGGGACTATCAGCCCCAGCATTTT.

The chain recombines TRBV4-2 with TRBJ2-1; 9 bases are shared with TRBD1. V was clipped by 4 bases and J by 3 bases; unmatched bases: 4. The CDR3 extends over 15 amino acids. The germline V gene has CDR1 LGHNA and CDR2 YNFKEQ. CDR3 sequence reads: CASSRPGQGYNEQFF. CDR3 DNA sequence: TGTGCCAGCAGCCGACCGGGACAGGGCTACAATGAGCAGTTCTTC.

The chain combines TRBV9 with TRBJ2-7; no reliable D call. CDR1 and CDR2 (germline): SGDLS, YYNGEE. V shed 0 bases and J shed 3 bases, with 7 bases lying between them. The CDR3 extends over 13 amino acids. The CDR3 reads CASSVVPGYEQYF. The CDR3, as DNA: TGTGCCAGCAGCGTAGTCCCGGGCTACGAGCAGTACTTC.

The chain is built from TRBV7-6 and TRBJ2-7; D gene unclear. Germline V gene sequence: CDR1 SGHVS, CDR2 FNYEAQ. V lost 1 base and J lost 0, with 7 bases in between. CDR3 size: 14 residues. The CDR3 DNA reads as TGTGCCAGCAGCTTAGGCCAGAACTCCTACGAGCAGTACTTC. This codes for CASSLGQNSYEQYF.